Each of the 31 T cell receptor beta chains below was sequenced from the same sample in a study of shared clonotypes between healthy human individuals. This table comes from immunoSEQ multiplex PCR, and its TCRdb copy is limited to in-frame clones, with some not included. Of just over 2,000,000 clones listed, 85% to 95% are singletons. The specimen was naive CD4+ T cells sorted from blood. This sample's subset: CD45RA+ positively selected. Receptors were obtained from a man in his late teens or twenties in good health.

The CDR3 DNA reads as TGCAGCGTTGCGAAGGGAATCGATCAGCCCCAGCATTTT. Its protein is CSVAKGIDQPQHF. The genes are TRBV29-1 and TRBJ1-5; no clear D. CDR3 length: 13 amino acids. The ends were cut back, 4 bases at V and 5 bases at J, with 12 bases in the middle. CDR1 and CDR2 from the germline V gene are SQVTM and ANQGSEA.

For the CDR3, the DNA is TGTGCCAGCAAATCCGGACAGGGTTATGAAAAACTGTTTTTT. This gives the protein CASKSGQGYEKLFF. This chain joins TRBV28 and TRBJ1-4; TRBD1 matches at 8 bases. The CDR3 totals 14 residues. Losses at the gene ends were 7 bases for V and 6 bases for J; bases not matched to a gene: 7. Germline V gene sequence: CDR1 MDHEN, CDR2 SYDVKM.

V usage is TRBV19 and J usage is TRBJ2-1; TRBD1 agrees at 9 bases. V lost 4 bases to trimming and J lost 7 bases; unmatched junction nucleotides: 11. The CDR3 spans 16 residues. The V gene's germline CDR1 is LNHDA and CDR2 SQIVND (reference sequence). The CDR3 is CASSRDRDSLGNEQFF. The CDR3 coding sequence is TGTGCCAGTAGTAGGGACAGGGACTCGCTAGGGAATGAGCAGTTCTTC.

The V call is TRBV11-2, the J call TRBJ1-6, with a weak D call TRBD1 (6 bases). The CDR3 length is 17 residues. The ends were cut back, 1 base at V and 5 bases at J, with 15 bases in the middle. Looked up from germline, CDR1 is SGHAT and CDR2 is FQNNGV. CDR3 residues: CASSLAGQSRNNSPLHF. In nucleotides, the CDR3 is TGTGCCAGCAGCTTAGCTGGACAGTCGAGGAATAATTCACCCCTCCACTTT.

This clone has a single count. Additional DNA sequences in this sample encode the identical CDR3. The V call is TRBV9, the J call TRBJ2-5; 14 bases are shared with TRBD2. V lost 3 bases, J lost 5 bases, and 3 bases stayed unmatched. Germline V gene sequence: CDR1 SGDLS, CDR2 YYNGEE. The CDR3 runs 15 residues. DNA for the CDR3: TGTGCCAGCAGCGCGGGACTAGCGGGGGCGGAGACCCAGTACTTC. This translates into CASSAGLAGAETQYF. The full variable domain, its missing parts supplied by reference TRBV9 and TRBJ2-5, is DSGVTQTPKHLITATGQRVTLRCSPRSGDLSVYWYQQSLDQGLQFLIQYYNGEERAKGNILERFSAQQFPDLHSELNLSSLELGDSALYFCASSAGLAGAETQYFGPGTRLLVL.

About this clone itself: Additional DNA sequences in this sample encode the identical CDR3. The gene calls are TRBV2 and TRBJ2-5; no firm D call. From germline, CDR1 is SNHLY and CDR2 FYNNEI. V was clipped by 6 bases and J by 5 bases, with 4 bases between them. This CDR3 is 10 amino acids long. In nucleotides, the CDR3 is TGTGCCAGCAGGCTGGAGACCCAGTACTTC. Translating it yields CASRLETQYF.

The genes are TRBV7-8 and TRBJ1-3; the D gene is possibly TRBD1 (5 bases). V was cut by 5 bases and J by 0 bases, with 14 bases left in between. The CDR3 totals 16 residues. Per the germline V gene, CDR1 is SGHVS and CDR2 is FQNEAQ. The CDR3 reads CASSLTTDSSGNTIYF. Written as DNA, the CDR3 is TGTGCCAGCAGCCTAACCACCGACAGCTCTGGAAACACCATATATTTT.

This clone was seen just once. This sequence joins TRBV2 and TRBJ1-3; maybe TRBD1 (5 bases). The V gene's germline CDR1 is SNHLY and CDR2 FYNNEI. Trimming removed 2 bases at V and 0 bases at J, with 8 bases between. The CDR3 extends over 15 amino acids. As DNA, the CDR3 is TGTGCCAGCAGTGAATCAGGGCTCTCTGGAAACACCATATATTTT. Translation gives CASSESGLSGNTIYF. Variable domain in full (rest from reference TRBV2 and TRBJ1-3): EPEVTQTPSHQVTQMGQEVILRCVPISNHLYFYWYRQILGQKVEFLVSFYNNEISEKSEIFDDQFSVERPDGSNFTLKIRSTKLEDSAMYFCASSESGLSGNTIYFGEGSWLTVV.

The genes are TRBV6-1 and TRBJ1-1; 8 bases line up with TRBD1. The CDR3 loop spans 15 amino acids. Germline lookup yields CDR1 MNHNS and CDR2 SASEGT. With V trimmed by 6 bases and J by 3 bases, 9 bases remained unmatched. The CDR3 protein is CASRPRGPRDTEAFF. CDR3 nucleotides: TGTGCCAGCAGGCCCAGGGGGCCACGAGACACTGAAGCTTTCTTT.

The V gene is TRBV2, the J gene TRBJ1-4, with TRBD1 matching over 7 bases. With V trimmed by 8 bases and J by 3 bases, 6 bases remained unmatched. Looked up from germline, CDR1 is SNHLY and CDR2 is FYNNEI. The CDR3 sequence is 14 residues long. CDR3 amino acids: CASGPTGANEKLFF. The CDR3 DNA reads TGTGCCAGCGGCCCAACAGGGGCTAATGAAAAACTGTTTTTT.

In DNA, the CDR3 is TGTGCCAGCTCAGCACAGGGTTCTCCCTATGGCTACACCTTC. It codes for CASSAQGSPYGYTF. V and J are TRBV18 and TRBJ1-2; maybe TRBD1 (6 bases). The CDR3 covers 14 residues. CDR1 and CDR2 (germline): KGHSH, LQKENI. V dropped 5 bases and J dropped 4 bases, with 14 bases sitting between them.

The rearrangement joins TRBV5-4 to TRBJ2-5, with TRBD1 matching over 7 bases. Germline V CDR1 and CDR2: SGHNT, YYREEE (reference sequence). V was pared by 4 bases and J by 4 bases, with 13 bases of the junction left unmatched. The CDR3 is 16 amino acids. CDR3 sequence (DNA): TGTGCCAGCAGCACCGGCGACAGGGTCAGGGGAGAGACCCAGTACTTC. Protein sequence: CASSTGDRVRGETQYF.

The V and J genes are TRBV6-1 and TRBJ2-5; no reliable D call. Trimming removed 7 bases at V and 4 bases at J, with 10 bases between. The CDR3 runs 12 residues. Germline V lookup: CDR1 MNHNS, CDR2 SASEGT. CDR3 sequence reads: CASIHERETQYF. CDR3 nucleotides: TGTGCCAGCATTCATGAGAGAGAGACCCAGTACTTC.

V usage is TRBV30 and J usage is TRBJ1-6; tentatively, D is TRBD1 (5 bases). V was cut by 0 bases and J by 6 bases, with 9 bases left in between. Looked up from germline, CDR1 is GTSNPN and CDR2 is SVGIG (reference sequence). This CDR3 region has 14 residues. The CDR3 nucleotides are TGTGCCTGGAGTGTAAACAGGATTAATTCACCCCTCCACTTT. This codes for CAWSVNRINSPLHF. The entire variable domain, with the rest obtained from reference TRBV30 and TRBJ1-6, is as follows: SQTIHQWPATLVQPVGSPLSLECTVEGTSNPNLYWYRQAAGRGLQLLFYSVGIGQISSEVPQNLSASRPQDRQFILSSKKLLLSDSGFYLCAWSVNRINSPLHFGNGTRLTVT.

Details on this clone: Other nucleotide sequences in the sample specify the same CDR3. CDR3 DNA: TGTGCCAGCAGCCTGGGGACAGGGGGCTCCTACGAGCAGTACTTC. Translation: CASSLGTGGSYEQYF. The chain is built from TRBV7-6 and TRBJ2-7; 11 bases are shared with TRBD1. J lost 0 bases, V lost 5 bases, and 3 bases had no gene match. From germline, CDR1 is SGHVS and CDR2 FNYEAQ. The CDR3 has 15 residues.

This clone was observed at least ten times. V usage is TRBV11-2 and J usage is TRBJ1-4; maybe TRBD1 (5 bases). Per germline, CDR1 SGHAT and CDR2 FQNNGV. The CDR3 covers 14 residues. V lost 4 bases and J lost 11, with 17 bases in between. The CDR3 reads CASSSAQGGLKLFF. In nucleotides, the CDR3 is TGTGCCAGCAGCTCCGCCCAGGGCGGGTTGAAACTGTTTTTT.

This rearrangement joins TRBV11-3 to TRBJ2-7; D is uncertain. This CDR3 is built from 14 residues. Looked up from germline, CDR1 is SGHNT and CDR2 is YENEEA. Trimming shortened V by 0 bases and J by 4 bases, and 10 bases separated the two germline ends. Written as DNA, the CDR3 is TGTGCCAGCAGCTTAGATCGACTCAGTTACGAGCAGTACTTC. Its translation is CASSLDRLSYEQYF.

The CDR3 reads CASSVNSDRVNSPLHF. CDR3 nucleotide sequence: TGTGCCAGCTCAGTCAACTCGGACAGGGTCAATTCACCCCTCCACTTT. The J gene is TRBJ1-6, the V gene TRBV18; TRBD1 matches 8 bases. The CDR3 spans 16 residues. Unmatched junction bases numbered 10, after V lost 5 bases and J lost 7 bases. Germline loops: CDR1 KGHSH, CDR2 LQKENI.

The chain has TRBV5-1 and TRBJ2-5; D gene unclear. Trimming cost V 2 bases and J 2 bases, with 10 bases left between them. The CDR3 contains 14 residues. Germline V gene sequence: CDR1 SGHRS, CDR2 YFSETQ. The CDR3 nucleotides read TGCGCCAGCAGCTTCCTGGGGTTGCAAGAGACCCAGTACTTC. It yields the protein CASSFLGLQETQYF.

The V call is TRBV9, the J call TRBJ1-1; the D is unclear. Trimming cost V 3 bases and J 2 bases, with 17 bases left between them. The germline CDR1 and CDR2 sequences are SGDLS and YYNGEE. The CDR3 has 16 residues. CDR3 in DNA: TGTGCCAGCAGCGAAGGAGCTTGGGCTACCAACACTGAAGCTTTCTTT. It is translated as CASSEGAWATNTEAFF.

This chain links TRBV7-8 with TRBJ1-5, with TRBD1 matching over 7 bases. The CDR3 totals 15 residues. From germline, CDR1 is SGHVS and CDR2 FQNEAQ. Trimming took 1 base from V and 6 from J; bases not matched to a gene: 6. The CDR3 DNA sequence: TGTGCCAGCAGCTTAGTGACAGGGAAGGGTCAGCCCCAGCATTTT. This codes for CASSLVTGKGQPQHF. The full variable domain, in which reference TRBV7-8 and TRBJ1-5 provide the parts outside the CDR3, is GAGVSQSPRYKVAKRGQDVALRCDPISGHVSLFWYQQALGQGPEFLTYFQNEAQLDKSGLPSDRFFAERPEGSVSTLKIQRTQQEDSAVYLCASSLVTGKGQPQHFGDGTRLSIL.

V is TRBV28 and J is TRBJ1-2; D gene ambiguous. The V and J ends lost 5 bases and 6 bases respectively, with 13 bases between them. This CDR3 region has 13 residues. Germline assignment: CDR1 MDHEN and CDR2 SYDVKM. The chain's CDR3 is CASSVGPGDGYTF. In DNA form, the CDR3 reads TGTGCCAGCAGTGTAGGGCCTGGGGATGGCTACACCTTC.

The chain recombines TRBV18 with TRBJ1-2, with a tentative D call TRBD1 (5 bases). Germline-derived CDR1 and CDR2 are KGHSH and LQKENI. V was cut by 4 bases and J by 1 base, with 13 bases left in between. The CDR3 is 15 residues long. Here the CDR3 reads CASSHKTELNYGYTF. Written as DNA, the CDR3 is TGTGCCAGCTCACACAAGACAGAACTTAACTATGGCTACACCTTC.

The chain joins TRBV6-6 to TRBJ1-1; D remains ambiguous. Looked up from germline, CDR1 is MNHNY and CDR2 is SVGAGI (reference sequence). The V end lost 10 bases, the J end lost 1 base, and 13 bases lay between the germline ends. CDR3 length equals 13 residues. DNA of the CDR3: TGTGCCATAGAAAGATATTCGAACACTGAAGCTTTCTTT. This translates into CAIERYSNTEAFF.

Here the CDR3 DNA reads TGCGCCAGCAGCGGGACCGGGGGCGGGCTATACAATGAGCAGTTCTTC. Its protein product is CASSGTGGGLYNEQFF. This chain uses TRBV5-1 with TRBJ2-1; D may correspond to TRBD1 or TRBD2 (6 bases each). Trimming removed 4 bases at V and 4 bases at J, with 18 bases between. CDR1 is SGHRS and CDR2 is YFSETQ in the germline V gene. The length of the CDR3 is 16 residues.

The chain carries TRBV18 and TRBJ1-5; D is unresolved. Trimming removed 0 bases from V and 4 bases from J, with 10 bases in between. Germline V gene data show CDR1 as KGHSH and CDR2 as LQKENI. The CDR3 is 15 amino acids. CDR3 in amino acids: CASSPPENRNQPQHF. The CDR3 DNA sequence: TGTGCCAGCTCACCACCCGAGAACAGAAATCAGCCCCAGCATTTT.

As concerns this clone: The same CDR3 arises from other DNA sequences in this sample as well. CDR3: CASSLGQGSTEAFF. CDR3 sequence (DNA): TGCGCCAGCAGCTTGGGGCAGGGATCCACTGAAGCTTTCTTT. The chain recombines TRBV5-1 with TRBJ1-1, with D tentatively TRBD1 (5 bases). The V and J ends lost 0 bases and 4 bases respectively, with 10 bases between them. The germline V gene encodes CDR1 SGHRS and CDR2 YFSETQ. The CDR3 extends over 14 amino acids.

J is TRBJ1-2 and V is TRBV9; maybe TRBD1 (5 bases). Trimming removed 0 bases at V and 6 bases at J, with 24 bases between. The length of the CDR3 is 18 residues. Germline V gene lookup returns CDR1 SGDLS and CDR2 YYNGEE. The CDR3, as DNA: TGTGCCAGCAGCGTAGAGTCTGGGGGGACCCAGTTTAATGATGGCTACACCTTC. This encodes CASSVESGGTQFNDGYTF.

This clone was recorded a few times. The V call is TRBV25-1, the J call TRBJ2-5, with 7 positions matching TRBD2. TRBJ2-7 matches the DNA end more closely, so the J call is doubtful. The CDR3 contains 15 residues. Germline V gives CDR1 MGHDK, CDR2 SYGVNS. For the CDR3, the DNA is TGTGCCAGCAGTGTCGTCTCTAGCGGTCCCTACGAGCAGTACTTC. Protein: CASSVVSSGPYEQYF.

As regards this clone: At the DNA level, this CDR3 is encoded by other sequences in the same sample as well. The chain couples TRBV10-3 to TRBJ1-5; possible D gene TRBD1, 6 bases. This CDR3 spans 13 amino acids. Germline lookup yields CDR1 ENHRY and CDR2 SYGVKD. The germline V and J ends were trimmed by 6 bases and 3 bases, with 9 bases remaining between them. CDR3 sequence: CAIRQGLNQPQHF. The CDR3 DNA is TGTGCCATCAGACAGGGACTCAATCAGCCCCAGCATTTT.

The rearrangement links TRBV29-1 to TRBJ2-5, with 15 bases matching TRBD2. The germline V gene has CDR1 SQVTM and CDR2 ANQGSEA. V was pared by 6 bases and J by 5 bases, with 7 bases of the junction left unmatched. The CDR3 has 15 amino acids. The CDR3, as DNA: TGCAGCGTCTCCGGGACTAGCGGGGGGATTGAGACCCAGTACTTC. Amino acids: CSVSGTSGGIETQYF.